This T cell receptor (beta chain) was sequenced for a study of cytomegalovirus exposure and HLA in healthy donors. Overall study results and limits: V- and J-gene trimming of TCR beta was linked (in a later analysis) to a missense DCLRE1C variant. The study designated roughly 150 TCR beta chains cytomegalovirus-associated.

The sample holds one count of this clone. Its specificity is not known. The CDR3 runs 14 residues. Germline trimming cut 4 bases from V and 2 bases from J; bases unmatched to any gene: 6. Germline loops: CDR1 SGHDT, CDR2 YYEEEE. 60 Vbeta and 13 Jbeta primers were used in PCR. The assay was immunoSEQ multiplex PCR, and TCRdb's table has in-frame clones only and misses some. The data show about 150,000 clones, over 70% seen once. Sequencing input: PBMCs. This chain joins TRBV5-6 and TRBJ2-7; 7 bases are a match to TRBD1. The TCR was taken from a man aged 25-40 years in good health and CMV-seropositive. CDR3 protein: CASSLGQSAYEQYF. The CDR3 nucleotides are TGTGCCAGCAGCCTGGGACAGAGCGCCTACGAGCAGTACTTC.